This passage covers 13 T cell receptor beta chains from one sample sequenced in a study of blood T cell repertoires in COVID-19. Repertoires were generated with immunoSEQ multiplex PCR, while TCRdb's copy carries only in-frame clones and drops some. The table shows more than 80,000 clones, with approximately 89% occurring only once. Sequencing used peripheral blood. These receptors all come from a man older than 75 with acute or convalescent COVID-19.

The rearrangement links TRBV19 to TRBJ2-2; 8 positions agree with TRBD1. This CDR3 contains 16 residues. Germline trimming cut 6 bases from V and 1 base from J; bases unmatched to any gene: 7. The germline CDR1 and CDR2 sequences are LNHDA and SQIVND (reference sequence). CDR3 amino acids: CASSRGQGQNTGELFF. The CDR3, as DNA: TGTGCCAGTAGCCGTGGACAGGGTCAGAACACCGGGGAGCTGTTTTTT.

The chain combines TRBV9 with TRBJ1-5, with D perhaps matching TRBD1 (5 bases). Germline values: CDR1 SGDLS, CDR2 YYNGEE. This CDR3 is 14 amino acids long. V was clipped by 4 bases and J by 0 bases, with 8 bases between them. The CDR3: CASSSDSSNQPQHF. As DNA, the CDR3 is TGTGCCAGCAGCTCAGACAGTAGCAATCAGCCCCAGCATTTT. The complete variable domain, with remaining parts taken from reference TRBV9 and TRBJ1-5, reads DSGVTQTPKHLITATGQRVTLRCSPRSGDLSVYWYQQSLDQGLQFLIQYYNGEERAKGNILERFSAQQFPDLHSELNLSSLELGDSALYFCASSSDSSNQPQHFGDGTRLSIL.

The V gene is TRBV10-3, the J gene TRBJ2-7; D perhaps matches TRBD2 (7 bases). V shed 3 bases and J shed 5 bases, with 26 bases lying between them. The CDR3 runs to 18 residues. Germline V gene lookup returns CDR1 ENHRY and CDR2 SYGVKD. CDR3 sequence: CAISESAGGGGGPNEQYF. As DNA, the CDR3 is TGTGCCATCAGTGAATCTGCTGGAGGAGGGGGGGGCCCCAACGAGCAGTACTTC.

The CDR3 protein is CASSQGSHISNQPQHF. CDR3 DNA sequence: TGTGCCAGCAGCCAAGGCTCCCACATTAGCAATCAGCCCCAGCATTTT. The chain has TRBV3-1 (or the pseudogene TRBV3-2) and TRBJ1-5; no firm D call. There are 16 residues in the CDR3. Per germline, CDR1 LGHDT and CDR2 YNNKEL (reference sequence). V was clipped by 1 base and J by 0 bases, with 10 bases between them.

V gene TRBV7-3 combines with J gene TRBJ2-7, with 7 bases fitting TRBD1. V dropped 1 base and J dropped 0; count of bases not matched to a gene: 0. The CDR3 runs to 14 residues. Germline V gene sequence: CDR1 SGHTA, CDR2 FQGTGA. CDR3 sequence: CASSLKGASYEQYF. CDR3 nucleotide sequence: TGTGCCAGCAGCTTAAAGGGGGCCTCCTACGAGCAGTACTTC.

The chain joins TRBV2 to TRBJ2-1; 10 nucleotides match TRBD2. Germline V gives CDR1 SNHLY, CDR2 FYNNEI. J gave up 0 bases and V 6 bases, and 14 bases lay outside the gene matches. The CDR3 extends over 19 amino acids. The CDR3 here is CASSYRDSGRLSSYNEQFF. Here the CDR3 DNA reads TGTGCCAGCAGCTACCGGGATAGCGGGAGGCTCAGCTCCTACAATGAGCAGTTCTTC.

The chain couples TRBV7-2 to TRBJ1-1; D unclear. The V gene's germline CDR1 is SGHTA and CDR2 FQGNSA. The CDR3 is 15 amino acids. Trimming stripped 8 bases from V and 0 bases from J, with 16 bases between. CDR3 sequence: CASQRQTSMNTEAFF. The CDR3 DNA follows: TGTGCCAGCCAGCGGCAAACTTCCATGAACACTGAAGCTTTCTTT.

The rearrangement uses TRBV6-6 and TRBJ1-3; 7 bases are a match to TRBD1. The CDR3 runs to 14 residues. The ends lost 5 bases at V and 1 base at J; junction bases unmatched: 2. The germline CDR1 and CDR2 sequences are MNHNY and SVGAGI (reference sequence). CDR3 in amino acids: CASSQGVSGNTIYF. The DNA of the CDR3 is TGTGCCAGCAGTCAGGGGGTTTCTGGAAACACCATATATTTT.

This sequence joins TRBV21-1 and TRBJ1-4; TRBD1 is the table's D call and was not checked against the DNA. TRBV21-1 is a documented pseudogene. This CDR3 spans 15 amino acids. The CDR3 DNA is TGTGCCAGCACTACCCCTCAGGGGCTGAGGGAAAAACTGTTTTTT. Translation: CASTTPQGLREKLFF.

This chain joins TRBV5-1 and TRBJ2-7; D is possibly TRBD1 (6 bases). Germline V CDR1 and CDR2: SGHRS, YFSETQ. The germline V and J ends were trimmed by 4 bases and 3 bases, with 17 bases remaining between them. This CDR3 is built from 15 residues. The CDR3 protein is CASSPVRDTRYEQYF. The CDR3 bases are TGCGCCAGCAGCCCGGTCCGGGACACGCGCTACGAGCAGTACTTC. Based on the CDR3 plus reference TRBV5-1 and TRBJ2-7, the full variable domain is KAGVTQTPRYLIKTRGQQVTLSCSPISGHRSVSWYQQTPGQGLQFLFEYFSETQRNKGNFPGRFSGRQFSNSRSEMNVSTLELGDSALYLCASSPVRDTRYEQYFGPGTRLTVT.

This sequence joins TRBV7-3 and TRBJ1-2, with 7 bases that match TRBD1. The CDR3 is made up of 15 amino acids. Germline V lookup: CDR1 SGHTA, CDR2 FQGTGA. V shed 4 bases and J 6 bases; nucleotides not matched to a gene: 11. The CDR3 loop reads CASSSGTAGPDGYTF. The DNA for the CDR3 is TGTGCCAGCAGCTCCGGGACAGCCGGTCCGGATGGCTACACCTTC.

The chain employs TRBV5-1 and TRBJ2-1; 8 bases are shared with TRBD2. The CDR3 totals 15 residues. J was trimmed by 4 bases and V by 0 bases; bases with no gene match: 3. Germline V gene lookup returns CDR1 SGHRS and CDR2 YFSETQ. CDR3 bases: TGCGCCAGCAGCTTGGCGGGGGGGATTTACAATGAGCAGTTCTTC. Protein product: CASSLAGGIYNEQFF.

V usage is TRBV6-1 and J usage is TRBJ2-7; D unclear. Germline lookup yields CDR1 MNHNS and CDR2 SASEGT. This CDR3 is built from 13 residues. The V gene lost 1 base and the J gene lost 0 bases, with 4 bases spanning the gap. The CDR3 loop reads CASSEVSSYEQYF. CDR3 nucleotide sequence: TGTGCCAGCAGTGAAGTCAGCTCCTACGAGCAGTACTTC.